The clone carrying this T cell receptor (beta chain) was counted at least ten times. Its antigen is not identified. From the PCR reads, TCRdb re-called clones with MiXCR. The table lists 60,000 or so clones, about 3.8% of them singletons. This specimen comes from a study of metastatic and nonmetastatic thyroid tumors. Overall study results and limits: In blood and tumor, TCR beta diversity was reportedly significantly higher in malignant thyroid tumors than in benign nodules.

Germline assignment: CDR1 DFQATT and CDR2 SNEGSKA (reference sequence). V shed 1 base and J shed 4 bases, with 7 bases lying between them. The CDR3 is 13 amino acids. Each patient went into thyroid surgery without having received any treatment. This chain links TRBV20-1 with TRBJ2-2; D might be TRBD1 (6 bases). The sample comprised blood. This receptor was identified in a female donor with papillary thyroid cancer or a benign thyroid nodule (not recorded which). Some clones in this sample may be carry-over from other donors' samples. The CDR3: CSARGGGTGELFF. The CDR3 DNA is TGCAGTGCTAGAGGAGGGGGCACCGGGGAGCTGTTTTTT.